This T cell receptor beta chain was documented in a study of T cell repertoires in cytomegalovirus infection. About the study: Indications came from public TCR beta signatures; they pointed to CMV infection and to a matching HLA type.

TCRdb re-called the reads with MiXCR, one entry per CDR3 protein. The table has some 940,000 distinct CDR3 sequences, less than 40% seen once. This clonotype occurred many times. No antigen is known for it. The length of the CDR3 is 16 residues. V was shortened by 3 bases and J by 3 bases, with 15 bases between the two germline ends. Germline V gives CDR1 SGHVS, CDR2 FNYEAQ. General study results and limits: Ex vivo, HLA-C-restricted CMV-specific TCR beta clonotypes prevailed over the rest of the response.

This chain connects TRBV7-6 to TRBJ2-1; D remains ambiguous. This sequence was found in a human donor in good health (CMV status not recorded). Some clones in this sample may be carry-over from other donors' samples. Sequenced material: cultured CD8+ T cells from PBMCs, taken from culture after CMV antigen stimulation. The CDR3 nucleotides read TGTGCCAGCAGCTTGGGAACGCTGGGGATCTACAATGAGCAGTTCTTC. This sequence encodes CASSLGTLGIYNEQFF.